This TCR beta chain was identified during a study of tumor-infiltrating lymphocytes in localized non-small cell lung cancer. The overall study: Resected tumor was paired with non-adjacent uninvolved lung from the same patient. Points from the study as a whole: Different pieces of the same tissue went to different assays, confounding technical variation with intratumor heterogeneity. No T-cell fraction difference was seen between IM1 and IM2 tumors.

Of note for this clone: Its antigen is undetermined.

Profiled with immunoSEQ multiplex PCR; TCRdb holds only in-frame clones, not every one. This sample yields over 15,000 clones, of which roughly four fifths are seen a single time; 9.1% belongs to the top ten. The J segment lost 8 bases and the V segment lost 4 bases, leaving 10 bases of the junction unmatched. CDR3 size: 14 residues. Germline-derived CDR1 and CDR2 are SGHRS and YFSETQ. Sequencing used lung tumor tissue. The gene calls are TRBV5-1 and TRBJ2-7; TRBD1 matches 9 bases. The clonotype comes from a human donor with non-small cell lung cancer. In nucleotides, the CDR3 is TGCGCCAGCAGCATTTCGGGACAGGGAGATAAGCAGTACTTC. This gives the protein CASSISGQGDKQYF.